This T cell receptor (beta chain) was identified in a study of T-cell reconstitution after alpha-beta-depleted transplantation in children. This clonotype showed up many times. TCRbeta library preparation incorporated unique molecular identifiers. A single record per CDR3 protein comes from TCRdb applying MiXCR to the PCR reads. The data show almost 500,000 distinct CDR3 sequences, around an eighth seen once. V was clipped by 1 base and J by 2 bases, with 17 bases between them. This CDR3 comprises 17 residues. The germline V gene encodes CDR1 SEHNR and CDR2 FQNEAQ (reference sequence). J is TRBJ1-2 and V is TRBV7-9; D is unclear. The receptor's source is a human donor who donated a stem cell graft to a child with combined immunodeficiency. Material: PBMCs from the stem cell graft donor, obtained from the stem cell graft. DNA for the CDR3: TGTGCCAGCAGCTTAGGCGAAGGAACAGAAAGAAACTATGGCTACACCTTC. This gives the protein CASSLGEGTERNYGYTF.